This T cell receptor beta chain stems from a study of T cells in Graves' hyperthyroidism and ophthalmopathy. The TCR beta CDR3 regions underwent amplification using RNA transcripts as the source. HTBI primers were the set used in a first-round RT-PCR of the TCR CDR3. TCRdb reprocessed the multiplex PCR reads via MiXCR and lists one record per CDR3 protein. The sample records roughly 93,000 distinct CDR3 sequences, 51% being singletons. The germline CDR1 and CDR2 sequences are DFQATT and SNEGSKA (reference sequence). The CDR3 is made up of 18 amino acids. The V and J ends lost 0 bases and 6 bases respectively, with 24 bases between them.

This clonotype was obtained from a woman aged 40 to 50 with Graves' hyperthyroidism. The chain carries TRBV20-1 and TRBJ1-5; possible D gene TRBD1, 6 bases. Input material: blood. The CDR3, as DNA: TGCAGTGCTAGAGATCGTGGGACAATGGGGGATGGTGGTCAGCCCCAGCATTTT. Encoded protein: CSARDRGTMGDGGQPQHF.